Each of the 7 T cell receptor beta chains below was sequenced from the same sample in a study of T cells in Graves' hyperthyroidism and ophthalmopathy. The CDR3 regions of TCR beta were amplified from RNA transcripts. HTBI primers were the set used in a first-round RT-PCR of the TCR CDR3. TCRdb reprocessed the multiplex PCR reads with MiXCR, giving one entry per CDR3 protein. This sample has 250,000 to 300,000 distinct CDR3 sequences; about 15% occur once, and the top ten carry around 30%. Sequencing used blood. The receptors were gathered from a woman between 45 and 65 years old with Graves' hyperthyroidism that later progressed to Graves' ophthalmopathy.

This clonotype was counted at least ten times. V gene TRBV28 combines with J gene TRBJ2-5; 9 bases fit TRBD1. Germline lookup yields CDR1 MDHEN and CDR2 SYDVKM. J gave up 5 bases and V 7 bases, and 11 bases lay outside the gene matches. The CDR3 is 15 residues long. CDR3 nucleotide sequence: TGTGCCAGCACCCCATGGGACAGGGTCGGGGAGACCCAGTACTTC. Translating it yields CASTPWDRVGETQYF.

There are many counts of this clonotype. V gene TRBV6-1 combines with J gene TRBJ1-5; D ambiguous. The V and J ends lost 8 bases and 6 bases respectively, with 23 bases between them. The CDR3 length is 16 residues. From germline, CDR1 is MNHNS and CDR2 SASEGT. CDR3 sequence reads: CASGERAWAPGQPQHF. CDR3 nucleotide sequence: TGTGCCAGCGGGGAGAGGGCGTGGGCTCCAGGTCAGCCCCAGCATTTT.

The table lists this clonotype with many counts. CDR3 coding DNA: TGTGCCAGCAACGACCGTTATGGGGAGCAGTTCTTC. Translation gives CASNDRYGEQFF. The rearrangement joins TRBV6-2 or TRBV6-3 to TRBJ2-1, with D uncertain. From germline, CDR1 is MNHEY and CDR2 SVGEGT. This CDR3 spans 12 amino acids. Trimming removed 7 bases at V and 10 bases at J, with 14 bases between.

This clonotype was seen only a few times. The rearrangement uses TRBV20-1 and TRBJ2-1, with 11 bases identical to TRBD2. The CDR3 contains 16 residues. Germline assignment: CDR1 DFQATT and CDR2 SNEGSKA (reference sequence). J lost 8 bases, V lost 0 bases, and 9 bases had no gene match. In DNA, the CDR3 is TGCAGTGCTAGAGATCTGGCTAGCGGGAGGATAGATGAGCAGTTCTTC. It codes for CSARDLASGRIDEQFF.

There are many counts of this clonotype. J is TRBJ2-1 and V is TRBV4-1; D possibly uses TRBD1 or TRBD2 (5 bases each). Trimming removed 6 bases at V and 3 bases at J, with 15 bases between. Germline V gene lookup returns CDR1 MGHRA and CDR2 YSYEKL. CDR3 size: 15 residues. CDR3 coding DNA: TGCGCCAGCAGGGGGGTCCAAGCCGTCTACAATGAGCAGTTCTTC. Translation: CASRGVQAVYNEQFF.

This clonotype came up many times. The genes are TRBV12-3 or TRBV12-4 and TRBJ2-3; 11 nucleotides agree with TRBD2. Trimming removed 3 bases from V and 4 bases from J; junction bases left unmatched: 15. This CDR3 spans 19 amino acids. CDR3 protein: CASSLVVLAGGPVSDTQYF. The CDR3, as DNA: TGTGCCAGCAGTTTGGTAGTCTTAGCGGGAGGGCCCGTCTCAGATACGCAGTATTTT.

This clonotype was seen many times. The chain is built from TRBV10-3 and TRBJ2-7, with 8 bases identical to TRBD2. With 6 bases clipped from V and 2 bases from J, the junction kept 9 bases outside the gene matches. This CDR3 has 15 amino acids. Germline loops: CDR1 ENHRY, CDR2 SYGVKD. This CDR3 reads CAISLGLVGPYEQYF. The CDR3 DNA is TGTGCCATCAGCCTGGGACTAGTCGGCCCCTACGAGCAGTACTTC.